This entry is about one T cell receptor (beta chain). Its specificity is not known. The CDR3 extends over 12 amino acids. Germline CDR1 is LNHDA and CDR2 is SQIVND (reference sequence). Deletions cut 1 base from V and 8 bases from J, with 8 bases between. The data were obtained in a study of shared clonotypes between healthy human individuals. Across the study: Donors had three CD4 naive, three CD4 memory, two CD8 naive and one CD8 memory plate apiece.

Findings of the study overall: Clonotypes shared by all four donors outscored non-shared clonotypes in generation probability.

Naive-designated CD8 cells lacked CD45RO, were positively enriched for CCR7, and omitted terminally differentiated effector memory CD45RA+ cells. Sequencing used immunoSEQ multiplex PCR; TCRdb keeps in-frame clones, though not all of them. Among more than 600,000 clones listed, about 90% were seen once. The sequence came from a man in his thirties or forties in good health. The genes are TRBV19 and TRBJ1-1; D perhaps matches TRBD1 (5 bases). The material sequenced was naive CD8+ T cells sorted from blood. DNA of the CDR3: TGTGCCAGTAGTATAGGTCGGACAGAAGCTTTCTTT. The encoded protein is CASSIGRTEAFF. The full variable domain, its missing parts supplied by reference TRBV19 and TRBJ1-1, is DGGITQSPKYLFRKEGQNVTLSCEQNLNHDAMYWYRQDPGQGLRLIYYSQIVNDFQKGDIAEGYSVSREKKESFPLTVTSAQKNPTAFYLCASSIGRTEAFFGQGTRLTVV.